This T cell receptor (beta chain) was observed in a study of shared clonotypes between healthy human individuals. Trimming at V came to 0 bases and at J to 5 bases, leaving 14 bases not matched to a gene. Looked up from germline, CDR1 is SGHDN and CDR2 is FVKESK. This CDR3 spans 19 amino acids. Naive CD8 isolation took CD45RO-negative cells positively selected for CCR7 and excluded terminally differentiated effector memory CD45RA+ cells. Clones were read by immunoSEQ multiplex PCR, and TCRdb kept only the in-frame ones, dropping some. This sample has about 750,000 clones; more than 85% occur once, and the top ten carry about 25%.

The sample comprised naive CD8+ T cells sorted from blood. This sequence originates from a man aged 25 to 40 in good health. This sequence joins TRBV14 and TRBJ2-5, with 11 nucleotides matching TRBD2. In DNA form, the CDR3 reads TGTGCCAGCAGCCAAGAGAAGATGGGTAGCGGGAGGGTTGGTGAGACCCAGTACTTC. Its translation is CASSQEKMGSGRVGETQYF.